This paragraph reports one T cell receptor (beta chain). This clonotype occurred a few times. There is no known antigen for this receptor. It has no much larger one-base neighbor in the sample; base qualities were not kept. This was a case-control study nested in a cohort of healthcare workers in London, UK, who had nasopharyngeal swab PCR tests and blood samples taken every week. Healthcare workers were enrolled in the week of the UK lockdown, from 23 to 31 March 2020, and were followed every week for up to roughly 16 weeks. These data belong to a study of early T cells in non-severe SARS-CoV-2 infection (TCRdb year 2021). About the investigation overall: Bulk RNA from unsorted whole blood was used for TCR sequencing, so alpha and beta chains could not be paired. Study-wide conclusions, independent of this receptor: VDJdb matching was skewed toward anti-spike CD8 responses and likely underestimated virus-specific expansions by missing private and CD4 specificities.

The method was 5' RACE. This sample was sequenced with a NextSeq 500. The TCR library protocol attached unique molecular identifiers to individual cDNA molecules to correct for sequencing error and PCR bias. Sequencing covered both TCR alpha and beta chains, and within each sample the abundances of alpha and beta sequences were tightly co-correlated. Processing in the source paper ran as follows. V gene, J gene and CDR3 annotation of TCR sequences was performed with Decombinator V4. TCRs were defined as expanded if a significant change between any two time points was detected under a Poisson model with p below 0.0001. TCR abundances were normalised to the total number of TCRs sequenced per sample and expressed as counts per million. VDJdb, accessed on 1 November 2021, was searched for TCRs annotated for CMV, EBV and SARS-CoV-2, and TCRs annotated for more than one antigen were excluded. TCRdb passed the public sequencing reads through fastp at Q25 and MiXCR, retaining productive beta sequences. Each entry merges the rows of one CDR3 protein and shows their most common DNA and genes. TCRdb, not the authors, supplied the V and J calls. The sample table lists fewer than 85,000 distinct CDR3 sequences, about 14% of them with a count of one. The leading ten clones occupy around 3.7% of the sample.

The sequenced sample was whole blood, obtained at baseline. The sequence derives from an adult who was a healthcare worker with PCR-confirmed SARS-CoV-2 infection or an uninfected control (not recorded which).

The encoded CDR3 is CASTGGLITYEQYF. The nucleotides read TGTGCCAGCACAGGGGGTCTCATCACCTACGAGCAGTACTTC. The V and J genes are TRBV28 and TRBJ2-7; TRBD1 matches 7 bases in the middle. V and J are trimmed by 7 bases and 2 bases, and the gene matches miss 8 bases of the junction. CDR1 and CDR2 are drawn from the germline V gene: MDHEN, SYDVKM. The CDR3, cysteine through phenylalanine, is 14 amino acids long. CDR3 DNA only is kept here, 42 bases in frame from base 1.